These 11 T cell receptor beta chains were all obtained from the same sample, sequenced in a study of blood T cell repertoires in COVID-19. The table came from immunoSEQ multiplex PCR; TCRdb's copy has only in-frame clones and leaves some out. The sample shows hundreds of thousands of clones, approximately 86% of them seen only once. Sequencing was carried out using peripheral blood. Every receptor here comes from a young woman with acute or convalescent COVID-19.

The chain couples TRBV9 to TRBJ2-2; 15 bases match TRBD2. CDR1 SGDLS and CDR2 YYNGEE come from the germline V gene. J was trimmed by 4 bases and V by 5 bases; bases with no gene match: 6. The CDR3 extends over 17 amino acids. The CDR3 nucleotides read TGTGCCAGCAGTAAGGGACTAGCGGGAGGTATCACCGGGGAGCTGTTTTTT. It translates to CASSKGLAGGITGELFF.

The rearrangement links TRBV19 to TRBJ2-1; 16 bases line up with TRBD2. CDR1 is LNHDA, CDR2 SQIVND, per germline (reference sequence). V was pared by 4 bases and J by 8 bases, with 2 bases of the junction left unmatched. This CDR3 is built from 15 residues. The CDR3 here is CASSRGLAGGDEQFF. The DNA of the CDR3 is TGTGCCAGTAGTAGGGGACTAGCGGGGGGGGATGAGCAGTTCTTC.

This clone was detected once. The chain joins TRBV5-1 to TRBJ2-5; D possibly corresponds to TRBD2 (5 bases). This CDR3 has 13 amino acids. With 9 bases removed from V and 0 bases from J, the gap between germline ends came to 12 bases. Germline CDR1 is SGHRS and CDR2 is YFSETQ. CDR3 protein: CATQRGYQETQYF. In nucleotides, the CDR3 is TGCGCCACCCAAAGAGGGTACCAAGAGACCCAGTACTTC.

The chain combines TRBV6-5 with TRBJ1-1, with D perhaps TRBD1 (5 bases). The CDR3 totals 14 residues. Trimming took 0 bases from V and 6 from J, leaving 11 bases between them. CDR1 is MNHEY and CDR2 is SVGAGI in the germline V gene. CDR3: CASSYSKGKAEAFF. The DNA of the CDR3 is TGTGCCAGCAGTTACTCGAAGGGGAAGGCTGAAGCTTTCTTT.

In regard to this clone: At one boundary the junction diverges from the germline segment, which might be a read error. V and J are TRBV5-6 and TRBJ2-1; 7 positions match TRBD1. The CDR3 is 12 residues long. From germline, CDR1 is SGHDT and CDR2 YYEEEE. CDR3 loop: CASSLAGGRGIF. The CDR3 region has the DNA TGTGCCAGCAGCTTGGCTGGTGGCAGGGGGATCTTC.

V usage is TRBV30 and J usage is TRBJ1-2; the D gene is possibly TRBD1 (6 bases). CDR1 is GTSNPN and CDR2 is SVGIG in the germline V gene (reference sequence). The CDR3 sequence is 13 residues long. The V end lost 3 bases, the J end lost 1 base, and 9 bases lay between the germline ends. This CDR3 is CAWSGTLNYGYTF. CDR3 sequence (DNA): TGTGCCTGGAGCGGGACACTTAACTATGGCTACACCTTC.

The J gene is TRBJ2-7, the V gene TRBV7-2, with D perhaps TRBD2 (6 bases). Between the trimmed V and J ends, which lost 2 bases and 4 bases, there was a span of 18 bases. The CDR3 extends over 16 amino acids. CDR1 is SGHTA and CDR2 is FQGNSA in the germline V gene. The CDR3 region is CASSLSWREARYEQYF. CDR3 DNA: TGTGCCAGCAGCTTATCTTGGAGGGAGGCCCGGTACGAGCAGTACTTC.

The CDR3 DNA sequence: TGTGCCAGCAGCTGGCTTTCCCAAGAGACCCAGTACTTC. Encoded protein: CASSWLSQETQYF. V usage is TRBV11-2 and J usage is TRBJ2-5; D gene uncertain. Per the germline V gene, CDR1 is SGHAT and CDR2 is FQNNGV. The V end lost 4 bases, the J end lost 1 base, and 7 bases lay between the germline ends. The CDR3 consists of 13 residues. The full variable domain, its missing parts supplied by reference TRBV11-2 and TRBJ2-5, is EAGVAQSPRYKIIEKRQSVAFWCNPISGHATLYWYQQILGQGPKLLIQFQNNGVVDDSQLPKDRFSAERLKGVDSTLKIQPAKLEDSAVYLCASSWLSQETQYFGPGTRLLVL.

There are a few counts of this clone. This chain connects TRBV19 to TRBJ1-6, with TRBD1 matching 8 bases. Looked up from germline, CDR1 is LNHDA and CDR2 is SQIVND (reference sequence). The CDR3 length is 16 residues. V lost 3 bases and J lost 13; bases outside the gene matches: 14. The CDR3 region has the DNA TGTGCCAGTAGTATCTTTGGGACAGGCCCTTTTTTGCCCCTCCACTTT. Encoded protein: CASSIFGTGPFLPLHF.

This clone appeared a single time. The chain recombines TRBV19 with TRBJ1-1; a possible D gene is TRBD1 (6 bases). The CDR3 is 15 amino acids. Trimming left V 6 bases short and J 5 bases short, with 19 bases between. Per the germline V gene, CDR1 is LNHDA and CDR2 is SQIVND (reference sequence). DNA for the CDR3: TGTGCCAGTAGCAACGCACCTGGGGGCGGGACTGAAGCTTTCTTT. It is translated as CASSNAPGGGTEAFF.

This clone was observed once. The V and J genes are TRBV19 and TRBJ1-4; D is ambiguous. Per germline, CDR1 LNHDA and CDR2 SQIVND (reference sequence). V shed 3 bases and J shed 8 bases, with 16 bases lying between them. The CDR3 is made up of 15 amino acids. CDR3 in DNA: TGTGCCAGTAGTATCGCCCGGAGAGGTGGCGAAAAACTGTTTTTT. Protein sequence: CASSIARRGGEKLFF.